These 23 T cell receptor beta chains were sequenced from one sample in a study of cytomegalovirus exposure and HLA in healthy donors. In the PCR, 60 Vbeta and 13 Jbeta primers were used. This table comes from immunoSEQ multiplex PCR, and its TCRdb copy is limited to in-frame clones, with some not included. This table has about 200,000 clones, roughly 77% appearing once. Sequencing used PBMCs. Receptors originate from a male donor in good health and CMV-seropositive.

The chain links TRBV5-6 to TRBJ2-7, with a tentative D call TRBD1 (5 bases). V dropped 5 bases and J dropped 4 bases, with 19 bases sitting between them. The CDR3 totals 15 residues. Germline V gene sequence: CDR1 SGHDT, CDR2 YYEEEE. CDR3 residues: CASSPKIRVEYEQYF. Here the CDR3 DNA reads TGTGCCAGCAGTCCGAAAATCAGGGTAGAGTACGAGCAGTACTTC.

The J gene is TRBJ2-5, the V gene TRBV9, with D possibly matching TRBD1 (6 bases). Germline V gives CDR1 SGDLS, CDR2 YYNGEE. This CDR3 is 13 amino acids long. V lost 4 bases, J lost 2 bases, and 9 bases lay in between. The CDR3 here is CASSRTDQETQYF. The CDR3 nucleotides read TGTGCCAGCAGCCGGACAGATCAAGAGACCCAGTACTTC.

The CDR3 nucleotides read TGTGCCAGCAGTTCCCTTACTGAAGCTTTCTTT. It yields the protein CASSSLTEAFF. The chain has TRBV7-2 and TRBJ1-1; no firm D call. Germline-derived CDR1 and CDR2 are SGHTA and FQGNSA. V was pared by 6 bases and J by 5 bases, with 7 bases between. The CDR3 contains 11 residues.

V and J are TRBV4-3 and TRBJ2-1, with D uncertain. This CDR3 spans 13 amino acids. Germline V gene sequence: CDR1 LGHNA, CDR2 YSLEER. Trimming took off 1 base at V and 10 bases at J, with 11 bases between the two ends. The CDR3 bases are TGCGCCAGCAGCCAAGCGACCCTCGGGGAGCAGTTCTTC. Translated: CASSQATLGEQFF.

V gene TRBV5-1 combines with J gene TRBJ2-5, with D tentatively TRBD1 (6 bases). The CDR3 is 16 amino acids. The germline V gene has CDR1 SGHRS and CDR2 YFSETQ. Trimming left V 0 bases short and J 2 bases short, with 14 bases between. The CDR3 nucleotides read TGCGCCAGCAGCTTGGGGATGGGGGCCCAACAAGAGACCCAGTACTTC. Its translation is CASSLGMGAQQETQYF.

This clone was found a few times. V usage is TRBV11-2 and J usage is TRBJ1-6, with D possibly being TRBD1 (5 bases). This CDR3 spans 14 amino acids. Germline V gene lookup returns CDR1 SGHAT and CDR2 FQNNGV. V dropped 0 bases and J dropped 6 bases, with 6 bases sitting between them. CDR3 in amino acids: CASSLERGNSPLHF. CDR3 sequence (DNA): TGTGCCAGCAGCTTAGAAAGGGGTAATTCACCCCTCCACTTT.

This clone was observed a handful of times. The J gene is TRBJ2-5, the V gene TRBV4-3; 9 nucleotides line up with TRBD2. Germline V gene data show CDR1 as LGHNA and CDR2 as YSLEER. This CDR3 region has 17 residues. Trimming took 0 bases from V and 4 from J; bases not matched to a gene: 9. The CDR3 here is CASSQEPPGSGGETQYF. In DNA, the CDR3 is TGCGCCAGCAGCCAAGAGCCCCCGGGTAGCGGGGGAGAGACCCAGTACTTC.

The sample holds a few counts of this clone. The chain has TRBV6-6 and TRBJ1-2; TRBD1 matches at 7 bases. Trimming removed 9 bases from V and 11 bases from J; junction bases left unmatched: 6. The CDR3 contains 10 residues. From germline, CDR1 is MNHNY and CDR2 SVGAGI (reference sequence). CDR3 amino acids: CASRQGWYTF. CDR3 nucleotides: TGTGCCAGTAGACAGGGTTGGTACACCTTC.

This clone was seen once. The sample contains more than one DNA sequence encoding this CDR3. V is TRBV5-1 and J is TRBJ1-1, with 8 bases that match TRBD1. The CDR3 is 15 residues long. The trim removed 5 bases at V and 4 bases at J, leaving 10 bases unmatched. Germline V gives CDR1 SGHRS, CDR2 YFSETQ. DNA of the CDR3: TGCGCCAGCAGGGAGACAGGGGCCTTGGTCACTGAAGCTTTCTTT. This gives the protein CASRETGALVTEAFF.

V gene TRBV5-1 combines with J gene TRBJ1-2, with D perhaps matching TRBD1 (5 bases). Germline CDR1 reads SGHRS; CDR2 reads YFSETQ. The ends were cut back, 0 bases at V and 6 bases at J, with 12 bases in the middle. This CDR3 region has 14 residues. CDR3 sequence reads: CASSLVQGSNGYTF. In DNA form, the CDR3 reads TGCGCCAGCAGCTTGGTGCAGGGCTCGAATGGCTACACCTTC.

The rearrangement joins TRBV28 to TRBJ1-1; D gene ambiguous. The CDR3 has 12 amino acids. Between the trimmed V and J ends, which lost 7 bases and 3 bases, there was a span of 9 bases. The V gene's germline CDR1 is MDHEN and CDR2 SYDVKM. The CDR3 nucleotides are TGTGCCAGCACCTCGGGTTACACTGAAGCTTTCTTT. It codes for CASTSGYTEAFF.

The CDR3 sequence is CASSIVGGSSYEQYF. CDR3 DNA: TGTGCCAGTAGTATTGTTGGCGGGAGTTCCTACGAGCAGTACTTC. The chain has TRBV19 and TRBJ2-7; 7 bases map to TRBD2. Trimming cost V 3 bases and J 1 base; bases outside gene matches: 6. This CDR3 is 15 amino acids long. CDR1 and CDR2 from the germline V gene are LNHDA and SQIVND (reference sequence).

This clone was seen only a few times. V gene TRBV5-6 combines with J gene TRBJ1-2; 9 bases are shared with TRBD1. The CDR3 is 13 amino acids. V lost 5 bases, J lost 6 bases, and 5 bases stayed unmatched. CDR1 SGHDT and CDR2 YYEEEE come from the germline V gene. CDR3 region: CASRVGQGDGYTF. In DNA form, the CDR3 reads TGTGCCAGCAGGGTGGGACAGGGAGATGGCTACACCTTC.

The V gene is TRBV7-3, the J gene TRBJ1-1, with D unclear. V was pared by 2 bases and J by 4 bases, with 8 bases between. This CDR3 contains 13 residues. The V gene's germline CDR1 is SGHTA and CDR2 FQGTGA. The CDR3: CASSLDAATEAFF. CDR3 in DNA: TGTGCCAGCAGCTTAGATGCGGCCACTGAAGCTTTCTTT.

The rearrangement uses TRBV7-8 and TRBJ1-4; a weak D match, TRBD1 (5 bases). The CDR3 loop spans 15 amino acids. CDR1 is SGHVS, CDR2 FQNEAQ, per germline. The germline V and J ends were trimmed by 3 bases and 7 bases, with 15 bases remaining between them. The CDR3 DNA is TGTGCCAGCAGCTTGGGGGGTATTCGGGGTGAAAAACTGTTTTTT. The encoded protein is CASSLGGIRGEKLFF.

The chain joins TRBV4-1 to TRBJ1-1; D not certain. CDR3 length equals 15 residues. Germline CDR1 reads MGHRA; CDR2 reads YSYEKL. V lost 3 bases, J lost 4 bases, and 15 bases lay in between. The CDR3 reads CASSHGRRSGTEAFF. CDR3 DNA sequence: TGCGCCAGCAGCCACGGACGGAGGTCGGGCACTGAAGCTTTCTTT.

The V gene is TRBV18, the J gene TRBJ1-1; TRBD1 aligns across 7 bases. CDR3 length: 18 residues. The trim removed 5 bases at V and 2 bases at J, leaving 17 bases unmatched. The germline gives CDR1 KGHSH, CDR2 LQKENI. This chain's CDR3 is CASSKVQIRNRGNTEAFF. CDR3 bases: TGTGCCAGCTCAAAAGTGCAAATTCGGAACAGGGGTAACACTGAAGCTTTCTTT.

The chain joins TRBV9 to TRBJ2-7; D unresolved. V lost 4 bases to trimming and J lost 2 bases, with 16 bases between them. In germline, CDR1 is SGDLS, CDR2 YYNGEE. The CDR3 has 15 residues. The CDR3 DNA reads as TGTGCCAGCAGCCGAGGAGTCACGGAAGCCTACGAGCAGTACTTC. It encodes CASSRGVTEAYEQYF. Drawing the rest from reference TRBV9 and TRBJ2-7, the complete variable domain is DSGVTQTPKHLITATGQRVTLRCSPRSGDLSVYWYQQSLDQGLQFLIQYYNGEERAKGNILERFSAQQFPDLHSELNLSSLELGDSALYFCASSRGVTEAYEQYFGPGTRLTVT.

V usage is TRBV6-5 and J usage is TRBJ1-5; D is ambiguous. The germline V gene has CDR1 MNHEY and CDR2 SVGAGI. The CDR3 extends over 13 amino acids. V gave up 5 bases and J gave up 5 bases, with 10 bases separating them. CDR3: CASSQWFDQPQHF. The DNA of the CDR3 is TGTGCCAGCAGTCAGTGGTTCGATCAGCCCCAGCATTTT.

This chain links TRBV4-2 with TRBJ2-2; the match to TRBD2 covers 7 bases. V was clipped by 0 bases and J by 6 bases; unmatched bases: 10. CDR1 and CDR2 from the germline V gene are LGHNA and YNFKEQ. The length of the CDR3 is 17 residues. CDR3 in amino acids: CASSQEKGGSGAGELFF. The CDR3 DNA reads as TGTGCCAGCAGCCAAGAAAAGGGAGGGTCAGGAGCCGGGGAGCTGTTTTTT.

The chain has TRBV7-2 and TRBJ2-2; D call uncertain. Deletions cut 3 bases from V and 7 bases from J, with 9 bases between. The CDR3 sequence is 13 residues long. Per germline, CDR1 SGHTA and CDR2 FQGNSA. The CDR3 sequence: CASSFKSGGELFF. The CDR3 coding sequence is TGTGCCAGCAGCTTTAAGTCGGGCGGGGAGCTGTTTTTT.

As DNA, the CDR3 is TGCGCCAGCAGCCAATTTCGAGGGTTCGAGCAGTACTTC. Its translation: CASSQFRGFEQYF. V usage is TRBV4-1 and J usage is TRBJ2-7; D is possibly TRBD2 (5 bases). The V end was cut by 2 bases, the J end by 6 bases, with 11 bases between. The CDR3 has 13 amino acids. Germline assignment: CDR1 MGHRA and CDR2 YSYEKL.

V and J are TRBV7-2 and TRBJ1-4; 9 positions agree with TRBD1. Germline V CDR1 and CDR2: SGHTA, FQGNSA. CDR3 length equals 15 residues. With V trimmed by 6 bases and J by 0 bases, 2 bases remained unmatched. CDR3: CASRRQGATNEKLFF. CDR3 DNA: TGTGCCAGCAGGCGACAGGGGGCAACTAATGAAAAACTGTTTTTT.